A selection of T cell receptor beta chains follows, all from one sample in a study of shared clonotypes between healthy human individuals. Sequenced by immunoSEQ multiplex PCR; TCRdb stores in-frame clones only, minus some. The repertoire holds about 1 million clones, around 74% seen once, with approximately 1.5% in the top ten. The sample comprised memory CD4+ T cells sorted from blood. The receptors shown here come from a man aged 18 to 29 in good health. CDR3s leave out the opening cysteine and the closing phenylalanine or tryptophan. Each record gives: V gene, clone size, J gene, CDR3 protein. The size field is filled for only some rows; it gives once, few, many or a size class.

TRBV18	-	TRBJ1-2	ASSPDRGGYGYT
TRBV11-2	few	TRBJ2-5	ASSSRVLAGLVIETQY
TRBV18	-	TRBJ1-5	ASSATDNQPQH
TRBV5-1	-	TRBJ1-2	ASSTVPGVGYGYT
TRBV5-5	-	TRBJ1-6	ASSLEPWGGRGNSPLH
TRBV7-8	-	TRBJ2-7	ASRTGLASYEQY
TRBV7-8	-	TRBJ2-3	ASSLDKGAGADTQY
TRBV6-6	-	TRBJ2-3	ASSYSQYTDTQY
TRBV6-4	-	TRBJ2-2	ASRPGTKNTGELF
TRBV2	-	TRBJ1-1	ASSADLLNTEAF
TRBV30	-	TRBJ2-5	AWSVHPLETQY
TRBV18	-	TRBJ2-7	ASSPPGTGPGASEQY
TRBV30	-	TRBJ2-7	AWSADGYEQY
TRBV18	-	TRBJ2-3	ASSPWTDSTDTQY
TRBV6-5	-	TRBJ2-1	ASSWGPSEF
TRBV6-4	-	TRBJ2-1	ASSDFSRSLNEQF
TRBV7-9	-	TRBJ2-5	ASSLVIAGVETQY
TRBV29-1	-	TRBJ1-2	SVETQEGTYGYT
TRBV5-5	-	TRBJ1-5	ASSLGEEWGMGQPQH
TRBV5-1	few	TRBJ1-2	ASSLEGSQLGYT
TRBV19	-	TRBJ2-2	ASRKTSGRSTGELF
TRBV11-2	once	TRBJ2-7	ASTPGRGKGAYEQY
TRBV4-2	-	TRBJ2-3	ASSQGDGLGTDTQY
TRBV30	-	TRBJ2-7	AWSPLETYEQY
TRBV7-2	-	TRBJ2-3	ASSLLTDTQY
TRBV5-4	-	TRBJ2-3	ASSLGRDTQY
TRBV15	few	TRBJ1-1	ATSRGGMNTEAF
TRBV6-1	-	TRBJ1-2	ASSESNRRGYT